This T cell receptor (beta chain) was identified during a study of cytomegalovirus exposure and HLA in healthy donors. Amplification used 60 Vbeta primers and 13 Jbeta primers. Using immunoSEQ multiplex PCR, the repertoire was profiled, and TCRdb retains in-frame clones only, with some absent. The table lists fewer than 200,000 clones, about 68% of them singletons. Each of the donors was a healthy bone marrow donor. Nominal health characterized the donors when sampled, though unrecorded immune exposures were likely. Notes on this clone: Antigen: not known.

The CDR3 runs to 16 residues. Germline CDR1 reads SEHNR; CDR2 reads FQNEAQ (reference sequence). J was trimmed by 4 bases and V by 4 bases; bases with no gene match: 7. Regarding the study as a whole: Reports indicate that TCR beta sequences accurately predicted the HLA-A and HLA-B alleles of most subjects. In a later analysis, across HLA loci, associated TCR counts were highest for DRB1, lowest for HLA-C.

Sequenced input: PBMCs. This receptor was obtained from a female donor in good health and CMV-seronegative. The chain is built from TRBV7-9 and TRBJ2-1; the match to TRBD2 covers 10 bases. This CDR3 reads CASSSRLAGVYNEQFF. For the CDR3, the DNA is TGTGCCAGCAGCTCCCGCCTAGCGGGGGTTTACAATGAGCAGTTCTTC.